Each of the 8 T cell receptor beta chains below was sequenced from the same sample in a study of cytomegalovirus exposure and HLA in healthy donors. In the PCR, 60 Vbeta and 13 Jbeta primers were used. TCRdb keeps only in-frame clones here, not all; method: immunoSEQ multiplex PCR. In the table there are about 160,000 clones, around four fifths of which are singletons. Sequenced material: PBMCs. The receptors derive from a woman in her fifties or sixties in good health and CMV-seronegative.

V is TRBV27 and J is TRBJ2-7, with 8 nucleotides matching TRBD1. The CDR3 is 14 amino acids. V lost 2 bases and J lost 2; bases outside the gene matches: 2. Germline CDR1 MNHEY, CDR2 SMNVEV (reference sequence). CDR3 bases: TGTGCCAGCAGTTTAGCAGGGGGCACCTACGAGCAGTACTTC. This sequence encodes CASSLAGGTYEQYF.

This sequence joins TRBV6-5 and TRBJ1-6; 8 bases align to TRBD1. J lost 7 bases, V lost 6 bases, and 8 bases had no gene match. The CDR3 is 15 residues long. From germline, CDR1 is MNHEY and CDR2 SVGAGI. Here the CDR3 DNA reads TGTGCCAGCAGATTCACCGGGACAGGAAATTCACCCCTCCACTTT. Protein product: CASRFTGTGNSPLHF.

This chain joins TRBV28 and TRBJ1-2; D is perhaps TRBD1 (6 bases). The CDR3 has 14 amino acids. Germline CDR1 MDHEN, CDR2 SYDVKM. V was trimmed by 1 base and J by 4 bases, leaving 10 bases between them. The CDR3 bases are TGTGCCAGCAGTTTATTGGGGGCGGTCTATGGCTACACCTTC. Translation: CASSLLGAVYGYTF.

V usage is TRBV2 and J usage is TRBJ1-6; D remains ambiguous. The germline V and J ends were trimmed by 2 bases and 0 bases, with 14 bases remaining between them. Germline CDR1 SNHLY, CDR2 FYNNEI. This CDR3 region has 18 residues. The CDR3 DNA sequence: TGTGCCAGCAGTGAACGTTGGTCGCCTAGCTCCTATAATTCACCCCTCCACTTT. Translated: CASSERWSPSSYNSPLHF.

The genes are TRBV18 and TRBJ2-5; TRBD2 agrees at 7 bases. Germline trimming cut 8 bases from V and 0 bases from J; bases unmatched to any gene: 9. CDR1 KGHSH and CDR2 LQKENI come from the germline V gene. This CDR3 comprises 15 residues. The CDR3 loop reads CASPDGGRHQETQYF. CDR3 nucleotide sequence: TGTGCCAGCCCCGATGGCGGGAGACACCAAGAGACCCAGTACTTC.

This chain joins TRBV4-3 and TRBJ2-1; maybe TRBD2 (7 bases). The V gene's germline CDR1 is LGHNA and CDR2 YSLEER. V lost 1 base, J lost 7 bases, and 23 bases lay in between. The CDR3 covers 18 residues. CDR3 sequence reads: CASSQVLEGGGLGNEQFF. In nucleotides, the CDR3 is TGCGCCAGCAGCCAAGTACTAGAGGGAGGGGGGCTGGGTAATGAGCAGTTCTTC.

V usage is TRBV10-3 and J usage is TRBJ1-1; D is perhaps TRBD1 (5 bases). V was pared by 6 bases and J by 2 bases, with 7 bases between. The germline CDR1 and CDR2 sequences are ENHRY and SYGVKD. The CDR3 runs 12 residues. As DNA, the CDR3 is TGTGCCATCAGGACAGTAAACACTGAAGCTTTCTTT. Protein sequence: CAIRTVNTEAFF.

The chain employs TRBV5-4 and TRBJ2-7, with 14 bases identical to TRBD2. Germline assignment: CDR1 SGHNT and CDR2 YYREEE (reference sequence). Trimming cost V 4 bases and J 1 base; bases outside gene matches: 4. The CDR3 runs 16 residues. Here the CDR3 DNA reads TGTGCCAGCAGCAAGACTAGCGGGAGGGCTTCCTACGAGCAGTACTTC. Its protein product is CASSKTSGRASYEQYF.